The rows below give T cell receptor beta chains drawn from one sample of a study of CXCR3-negative and CXCR3-positive naive CD8 T cells. TCRdb reprocessed the 5' RACE reads, keeping one entry per CDR3 protein, no DNA. Recorded for this sample: some 140,000 distinct CDR3 sequences. Sequences were obtained from naive CXCR3+ CD8+ T cells from blood. These receptors were taken from a human donor in good health. Some clones in this sample may be carry-over from other donors' samples. Both conserved end residues are part of each CDR3. Each record gives: CDR3 protein, V gene, J gene.

CDR3aa: CSGTSGHYNEQFF
v_gene: TRBV29-1
j_gene: TRBJ2-1

CDR3aa: CSVEDLGQGSHEQYF
v_gene: TRBV29-1
j_gene: TRBJ2-7

CDR3aa: CASSLDRLNTEAFF
v_gene: TRBV5-1
j_gene: TRBJ1-1

CDR3aa: CASSLITRSYGYTF
v_gene: TRBV28
j_gene: TRBJ1-2

CDR3aa: CASSRTSGGAGEQFF
v_gene: TRBV7-8
j_gene: TRBJ2-1

CDR3aa: CAWSTGTGSDTEAFF
v_gene: TRBV30
j_gene: TRBJ1-1

CDR3aa: CASSLERNQETQYF
v_gene: TRBV7-9
j_gene: TRBJ2-5

CDR3aa: CASSTLDRITEAFF
v_gene: TRBV19
j_gene: TRBJ1-1

CDR3aa: CATSRALAGQETQYF
v_gene: TRBV15
j_gene: TRBJ2-5

CDR3aa: CASSMGQAGTEAFF
v_gene: TRBV19
j_gene: TRBJ1-1

CDR3aa: CASSLEGGGYTEAFF
v_gene: TRBV7-8
j_gene: TRBJ1-1

CDR3aa: CASSVQGDVLTF
v_gene: TRBV12-3/TRBV12-4
j_gene: TRBJ2-6

CDR3aa: CASSPGTGGPGTEAFF
v_gene: TRBV11-2
j_gene: TRBJ1-1

CDR3aa: CSARDRTGGIQWTEAFF
v_gene: TRBV20-1
j_gene: TRBJ1-1

CDR3aa: CASSSDLAGELFF
v_gene: TRBV7-9
j_gene: TRBJ2-2

CDR3aa: CSARDSMREPNTGELFF
v_gene: TRBV20-1
j_gene: TRBJ2-2

CDR3aa: CASSQRSGSGNTIYF
v_gene: TRBV14
j_gene: TRBJ1-3

CDR3aa: CASSLAVSYEQYF
v_gene: TRBV28
j_gene: TRBJ2-7

CDR3aa: CASSQALWDDEQYF
v_gene: TRBV14
j_gene: TRBJ2-7

CDR3aa: CASNTLSVAICGDGGLNTEAFF
v_gene: TRBV11-3
j_gene: TRBJ1-1

CDR3aa: CASSSTAVSTDTQYF
v_gene: TRBV2
j_gene: TRBJ2-3

CDR3aa: CSVVAGDTYEQYF
v_gene: TRBV29-1
j_gene: TRBJ2-7

CDR3aa: CATSRVASGTYEQYF
v_gene: TRBV15
j_gene: TRBJ2-7

CDR3aa: CATSTSGTEQFF
v_gene: TRBV15
j_gene: TRBJ2-1

CDR3aa: CASSPPDGKYEQYF
v_gene: TRBV13
j_gene: TRBJ2-7

CDR3aa: CASSLLGTHHLNTEAFF
v_gene: TRBV5-1
j_gene: TRBJ1-1

CDR3aa: CASSYSTTGYEQFF
v_gene: TRBV6-2/TRBV6-3
j_gene: TRBJ2-1

CDR3aa: CASFLGGTGYNYNEQFF
v_gene: TRBV28
j_gene: TRBJ2-1

CDR3aa: CASSLVGLAGSNEQFF
v_gene: TRBV7-3
j_gene: TRBJ2-1

CDR3aa: CASSQERWGNQPQHF
v_gene: TRBV4-3
j_gene: TRBJ1-5

CDR3aa: CASSISLLAGRYEQYF
v_gene: TRBV27
j_gene: TRBJ2-7

CDR3aa: CSVEGTLVSGGSGIEQFF
v_gene: TRBV29-1
j_gene: TRBJ2-1

CDR3aa: CASSSDTLAYNEQFF
v_gene: TRBV6-5
j_gene: TRBJ2-1

CDR3aa: CASSYSTGAYEQYF
v_gene: TRBV5-1
j_gene: TRBJ2-7

CDR3aa: CASSLIPDNQETQYF
v_gene: TRBV28
j_gene: TRBJ2-5

CDR3aa: CASSQGLAGGHNEQFF
v_gene: TRBV4-3
j_gene: TRBJ2-1

CDR3aa: CASRGPDTGELFF
v_gene: TRBV9
j_gene: TRBJ2-2

CDR3aa: CASSIVGYQETQYF
v_gene: TRBV19
j_gene: TRBJ2-5

CDR3aa: CASSLVGWGNYNEQFF
v_gene: TRBV12-3/TRBV12-4
j_gene: TRBJ2-1

CDR3aa: CASSYSAGASTGELFF
v_gene: TRBV6-2/TRBV6-3
j_gene: TRBJ2-2

CDR3aa: CSVPLDRGRGGYTF
v_gene: TRBV20-1
j_gene: TRBJ1-2

CDR3aa: CASSHITGYEQYF
v_gene: TRBV5-1
j_gene: TRBJ2-7